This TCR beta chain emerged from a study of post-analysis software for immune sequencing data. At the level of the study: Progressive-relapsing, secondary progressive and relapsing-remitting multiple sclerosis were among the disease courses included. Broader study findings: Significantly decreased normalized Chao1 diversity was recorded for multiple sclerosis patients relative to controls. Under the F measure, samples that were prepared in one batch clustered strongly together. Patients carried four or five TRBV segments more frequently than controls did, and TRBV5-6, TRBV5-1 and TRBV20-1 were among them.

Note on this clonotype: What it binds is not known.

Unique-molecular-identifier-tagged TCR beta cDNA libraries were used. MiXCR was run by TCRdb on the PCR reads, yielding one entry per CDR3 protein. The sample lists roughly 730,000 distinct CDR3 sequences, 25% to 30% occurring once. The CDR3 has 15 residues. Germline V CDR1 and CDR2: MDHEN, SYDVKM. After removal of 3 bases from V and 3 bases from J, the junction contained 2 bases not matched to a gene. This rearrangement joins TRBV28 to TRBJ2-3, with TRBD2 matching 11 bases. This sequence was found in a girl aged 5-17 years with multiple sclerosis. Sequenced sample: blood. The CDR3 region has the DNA TGTGCCAGCAGTTTGACTAGCGGGGAAACAGATACGCAGTATTTT. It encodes CASSLTSGETDTQYF.